Given below is one T cell receptor beta chain in context. CDR1 is SGHVT and CDR2 is SQSDAQ in the germline V gene. V lost 6 bases to trimming and J lost 5 bases, with 13 bases between them. This CDR3 has 13 amino acids. The data belong to a study of T cell changes during pregnancy in multiple sclerosis. Produced via immunoSEQ multiplex PCR; TCRdb's table is partial and in-frame only. The data hold tens of thousands of clones, with under 90% observed a single time. This sequence originates from a female donor with multiple sclerosis, enrolled in a pregnancy study. The chain links TRBV7-4 to TRBJ1-1; D is possibly TRBD1 (5 bases). The source was CD8+ T cells from peripheral blood mononuclear cells, collected before pregnancy. The CDR3 DNA sequence: TGTGCCAGCAGTTCACCAGGGCGGACTGAAGCTTTCTTT. Translation gives CASSSPGRTEAFF.